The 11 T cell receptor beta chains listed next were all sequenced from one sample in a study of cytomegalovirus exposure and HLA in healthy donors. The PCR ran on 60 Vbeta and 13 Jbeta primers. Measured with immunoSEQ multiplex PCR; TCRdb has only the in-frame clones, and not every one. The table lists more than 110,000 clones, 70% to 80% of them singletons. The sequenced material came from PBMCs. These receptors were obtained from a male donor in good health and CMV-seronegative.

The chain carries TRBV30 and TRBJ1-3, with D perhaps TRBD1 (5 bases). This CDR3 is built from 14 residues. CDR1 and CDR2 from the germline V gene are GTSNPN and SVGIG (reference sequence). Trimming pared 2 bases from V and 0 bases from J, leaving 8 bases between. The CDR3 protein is CAWSRTSSGNTIYF. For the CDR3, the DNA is TGTGCCTGGAGTCGGACATCCTCTGGAAACACCATATATTTT. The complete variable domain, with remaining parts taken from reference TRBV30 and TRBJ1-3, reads SQTIHQWPATLVQPVGSPLSLECTVEGTSNPNLYWYRQAAGRGLQLLFYSVGIGQISSEVPQNLSASRPQDRQFILSSKKLLLSDSGFYLCAWSRTSSGNTIYFGEGSWLTVV.

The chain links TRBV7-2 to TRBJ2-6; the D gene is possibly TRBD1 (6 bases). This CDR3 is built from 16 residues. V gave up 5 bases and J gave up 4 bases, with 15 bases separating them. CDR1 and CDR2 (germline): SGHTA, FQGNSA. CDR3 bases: TGTGCCAGCAGCCGGGCTACAGGGACAGGGGCCAACGTCCTGACTTTC. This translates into CASSRATGTGANVLTF.

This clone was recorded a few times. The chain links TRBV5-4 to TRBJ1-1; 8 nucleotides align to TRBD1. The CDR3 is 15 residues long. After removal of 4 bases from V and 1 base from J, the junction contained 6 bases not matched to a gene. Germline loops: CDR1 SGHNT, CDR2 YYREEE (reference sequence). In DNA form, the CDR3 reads TGTGCCAGCAGCCATGCCGGGACAGGGAACACTGAAGCTTTCTTT. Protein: CASSHAGTGNTEAFF. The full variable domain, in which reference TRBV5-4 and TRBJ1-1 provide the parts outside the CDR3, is ETGVTQSPTHLIKTRGQQVTLRCSSQSGHNTVSWYQQALGQGPQFIFQYYREEENGRGNFPPRFSGLQFPNYSSELNVNALELDDSALYLCASSHAGTGNTEAFFGQGTRLTVV.

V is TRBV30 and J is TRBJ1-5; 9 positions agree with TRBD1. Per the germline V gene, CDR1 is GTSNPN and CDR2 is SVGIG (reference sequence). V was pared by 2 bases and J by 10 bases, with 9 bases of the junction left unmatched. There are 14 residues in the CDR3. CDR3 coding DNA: TGTGCCTGGAGTCGCACAGGGGGCGTCCGCCCCCAGCATTTT. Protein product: CAWSRTGGVRPQHF.

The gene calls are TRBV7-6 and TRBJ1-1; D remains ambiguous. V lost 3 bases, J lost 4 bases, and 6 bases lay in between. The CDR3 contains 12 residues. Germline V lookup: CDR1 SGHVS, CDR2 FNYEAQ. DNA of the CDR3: TGTGCCAGCAGCTTTCCCGGCACTGAAGCTTTCTTT. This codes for CASSFPGTEAFF.

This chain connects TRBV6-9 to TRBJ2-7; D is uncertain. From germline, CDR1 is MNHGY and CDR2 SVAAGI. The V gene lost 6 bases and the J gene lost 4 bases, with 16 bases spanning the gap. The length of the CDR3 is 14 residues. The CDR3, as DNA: TGTGCCAGCAGACCCCGCGGCTACACTTACGAGCAGTACTTC. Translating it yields CASRPRGYTYEQYF.

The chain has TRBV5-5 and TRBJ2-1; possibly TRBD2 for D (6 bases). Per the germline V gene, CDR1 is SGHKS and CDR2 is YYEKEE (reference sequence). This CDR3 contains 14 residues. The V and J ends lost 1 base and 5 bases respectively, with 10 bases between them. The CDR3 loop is CASSLLWGDNEQFF. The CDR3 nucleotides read TGTGCCAGCAGCTTGCTGTGGGGGGACAATGAGCAGTTCTTC.

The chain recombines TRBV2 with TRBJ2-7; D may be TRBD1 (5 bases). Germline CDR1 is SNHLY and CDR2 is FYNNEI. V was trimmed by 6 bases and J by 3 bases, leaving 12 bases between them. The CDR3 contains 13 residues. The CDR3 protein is CASSSLDSYEQYF. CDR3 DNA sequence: TGTGCCAGCAGCAGCCTTGACAGCTACGAGCAGTACTTC.

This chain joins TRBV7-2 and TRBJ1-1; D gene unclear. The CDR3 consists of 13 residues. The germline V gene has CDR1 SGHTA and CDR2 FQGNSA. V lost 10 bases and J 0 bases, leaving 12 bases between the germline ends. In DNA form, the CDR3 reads TGTGCCACCGGCCAGAGGATGAACACTGAAGCTTTCTTT. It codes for CATGQRMNTEAFF.

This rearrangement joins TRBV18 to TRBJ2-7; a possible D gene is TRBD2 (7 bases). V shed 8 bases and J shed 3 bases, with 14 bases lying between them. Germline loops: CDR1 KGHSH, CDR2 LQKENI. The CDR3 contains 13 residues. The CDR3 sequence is CASQGGGHYEQYF. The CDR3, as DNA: TGTGCCAGCCAAGGGGGGGGCCACTACGAGCAGTACTTC.

CDR3 sequence: CASSRVDYNSPLHF. CDR3 in DNA: TGTGCCAGCAGCAGGGTGGACTATAATTCACCCCTCCACTTT. This sequence joins TRBV6-5 and TRBJ1-6, with D possibly being TRBD1 (5 bases). V lost 6 bases to trimming and J lost 3 bases, with 9 bases between them. The germline gives CDR1 MNHEY, CDR2 SVGAGI. There are 14 residues in the CDR3.